Presented here are 6 T cell receptor beta chains from one specimen sequenced in a study of T cell repertoires in cytomegalovirus infection. MiXCR was run by TCRdb on the reads, yielding one entry per CDR3 protein. Here the sample spans about 180,000 distinct CDR3 sequences, about 15% being singletons. Source material: CD8+ T cells from PBMCs. These receptors originate from a human donor in good health (CMV status not recorded). Some clones in this sample may be carry-over from other donors' samples.

This chain connects TRBV25-1 to TRBJ2-1; 11 nucleotides align to TRBD2. Germline V gene data show CDR1 as MGHDK and CDR2 as SYGVNS. J was trimmed by 5 bases and V by 7 bases; bases with no gene match: 7. The CDR3 contains 15 residues. CDR3 coding DNA: TGTGCCAGCAACGCGGAACTAGCGGGGGACAATGAGCAGTTCTTC. Its protein is CASNAELAGDNEQFF.

The chain employs TRBV20-1 and TRBJ2-2; tentatively, D is TRBD1 (6 bases). CDR3 length equals 16 residues. Trimming removed 0 bases from V and 5 bases from J, with 16 bases in between. CDR1 is DFQATT, CDR2 SNEGSKA, per germline (reference sequence). CDR3 coding DNA: TGCAGTGCTAGAGATCCAAAGACAGGAGAGACCGGGGAGCTGTTTTTT. This encodes CSARDPKTGETGELFF.

This clonotype occurred a few times. V and J are TRBV29-1 and TRBJ2-6; D is ambiguous. CDR1 is SQVTM and CDR2 is ANQGSEA in the germline V gene. The CDR3 consists of 15 residues. V was cut by 0 bases and J by 4 bases, with 10 bases left in between. The CDR3 nucleotides read TGCAGCGTTGAAGAGTGGGGTGCCGGGGCCAACGTCCTGACTTTC. Translation gives CSVEEWGAGANVLTF.

The rearrangement joins TRBV13 to TRBJ1-3; D gene ambiguous. Germline CDR1 and CDR2: PRHDT and FYEKMQ (reference sequence). With 2 bases removed from V and 3 bases from J, the gap between germline ends came to 14 bases. The CDR3 length is 16 residues. CDR3 protein: CASSLMSWGLGNTIYF. The CDR3 bases are TGTGCCAGCAGCTTAATGTCTTGGGGTCTTGGAAACACCATATATTTT.

The V and J genes are TRBV29-1 and TRBJ2-1; 8 nucleotides line up with TRBD1. Germline V CDR1 and CDR2: SQVTM, ANQGSEA. After removal of 4 bases from V and 9 bases from J, the junction contained 5 bases not matched to a gene. The CDR3 spans 12 residues. The DNA for the CDR3 is TGCAGCGTTGGGACAGGGAGTGGTGAGCAGTTCTTC. Translating gives CSVGTGSGEQFF.

This clonotype came up many times. The chain carries TRBV7-2 and TRBJ2-6, with D perhaps matching TRBD1 (5 bases). Trimming stripped 9 bases from V and 2 bases from J, with 14 bases between. This CDR3 has 15 amino acids. Germline V gene data show CDR1 as SGHTA and CDR2 as FQGNSA. CDR3 residues: CARAQGRTGANVLTF. The CDR3 DNA sequence: TGTGCCAGGGCGCAGGGAAGGACTGGGGCCAACGTCCTGACTTTC.